The source of this T cell receptor beta chain is a study of blood T cell repertoires in COVID-19. J lost 14 bases, V lost 0 bases, and 10 bases had no gene match. This CDR3 has 13 amino acids. The germline V gene encodes CDR1 SGHRS and CDR2 YFSETQ. Measured with immunoSEQ multiplex PCR; TCRdb has only the in-frame clones, and not every one. The table shows 15,000 to 20,000 clones, with approximately 90% occurring only once. The specimen sequenced was peripheral blood. V and J are TRBV5-1 and TRBJ1-2; 7 bases align to TRBD1. This receptor was taken from a man aged 60 to 75 with active COVID-19. The CDR3 here is CASSLGQGGVYTF. CDR3 in DNA: TGCGCCAGCAGCTTGGGACAGGGCGGAGTATATACCTTC.